The 5 T cell receptor beta chains below all came from one sample that was sequenced in a study of T cells in Graves' hyperthyroidism and ophthalmopathy. TCR beta CDR3 regions were amplified from RNA. With the HTBI primer set, the TCR CDR3 went through a first round of RT-PCR. TCRdb reprocessed the multiplex PCR reads with MiXCR, giving one entry per CDR3 protein. The sample lists approximately 400,000 distinct CDR3 sequences, roughly 12% occurring once. The specimen was blood. The receptors were gathered from a man aged 30-40 years with Graves' hyperthyroidism that later progressed to Graves' ophthalmopathy.

This clonotype was found many times. The chain uses TRBV5-1 and TRBJ1-2; D is perhaps TRBD1 (6 bases). V lost 1 base and J 2 bases, leaving 9 bases between the germline ends. Germline loops: CDR1 SGHRS, CDR2 YFSETQ. The CDR3 spans 14 residues. This CDR3 is CASSLNQGNYGYTF. In DNA, the CDR3 is TGCGCCAGCAGCTTGAATCAGGGGAACTATGGCTACACCTTC.

The chain carries TRBV7-2 and TRBJ1-4, with 8 bases matching TRBD1. J gave up 10 bases and V 6 bases, and 16 bases lay outside the gene matches. Per germline, CDR1 SGHTA and CDR2 FQGNSA. This CDR3 has 16 residues. In nucleotides, the CDR3 is TGTGCCAGCAGACATACCGGGACAGGACAACGCGGAAAACTGTTTTTT. Protein product: CASRHTGTGQRGKLFF.

This clonotype was detected ten times or more. The rearrangement uses TRBV5-1 and TRBJ1-1; TRBD1 aligns across 9 bases. The CDR3 runs 14 residues. Trimming took 4 bases from V and 4 from J; bases not matched to a gene: 5. Germline values: CDR1 SGHRS, CDR2 YFSETQ. CDR3: CASSVQGAGTEAFF. The CDR3 DNA reads TGCGCCAGCAGCGTACAGGGGGCTGGCACTGAAGCTTTCTTT.

This clonotype was recorded a few times. The chain joins TRBV5-4 to TRBJ2-4; possibly TRBD2 for D (5 bases). Trimming removed 0 bases from V and 0 bases from J, with 10 bases in between. The CDR3 length is 16 residues. The germline V gene has CDR1 SGHNT and CDR2 YYREEE (reference sequence). The DNA of the CDR3 is TGTGCCAGCAGCTTGGGGACTCGCGGAGCCAAAAACATTCAGTACTTC. It is translated as CASSLGTRGAKNIQYF. Using reference TRBV5-4 and TRBJ2-4 for the parts outside the CDR3, the full variable domain is ETGVTQSPTHLIKTRGQQVTLRCSSQSGHNTVSWYQQALGQGPQFIFQYYREEENGRGNFPPRFSGLQFPNYSSELNVNALELDDSALYLCASSLGTRGAKNIQYFGAGTRLSVL.

This clonotype was recorded a few times. This chain connects TRBV20-1 to TRBJ2-5; D is perhaps TRBD1 or TRBD2 (5 bases each). Per germline, CDR1 DFQATT and CDR2 SNEGSKA (reference sequence). The CDR3 runs 16 residues. DNA for the CDR3: TGCAGCCCCCGCGGGTTTGGCAGGGAGCCTAAAGAGACCCAGTACTTC. Its protein is CSPRGFGREPKETQYF.